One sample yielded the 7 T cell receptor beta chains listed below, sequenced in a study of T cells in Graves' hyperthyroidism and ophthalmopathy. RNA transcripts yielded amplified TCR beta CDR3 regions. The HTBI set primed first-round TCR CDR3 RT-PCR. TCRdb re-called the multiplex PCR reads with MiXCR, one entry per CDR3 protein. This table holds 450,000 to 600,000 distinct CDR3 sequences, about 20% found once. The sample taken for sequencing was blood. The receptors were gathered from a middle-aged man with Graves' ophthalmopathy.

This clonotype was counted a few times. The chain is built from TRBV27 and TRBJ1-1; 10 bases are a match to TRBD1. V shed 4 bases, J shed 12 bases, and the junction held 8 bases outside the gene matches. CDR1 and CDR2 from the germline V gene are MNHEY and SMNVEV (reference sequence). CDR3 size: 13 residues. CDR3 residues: CASSSERQGATFF. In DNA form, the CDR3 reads TGTGCCAGCAGTTCAGAACGACAGGGGGCGACTTTCTTT.

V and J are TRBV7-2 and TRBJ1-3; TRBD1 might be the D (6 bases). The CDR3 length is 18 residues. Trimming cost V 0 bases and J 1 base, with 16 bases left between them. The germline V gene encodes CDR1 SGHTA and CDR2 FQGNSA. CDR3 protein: CASSLAPLDSRSGNTIYF. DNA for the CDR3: TGTGCCAGCAGCTTAGCTCCGCTGGACAGTCGGTCTGGAAACACCATATATTTT.

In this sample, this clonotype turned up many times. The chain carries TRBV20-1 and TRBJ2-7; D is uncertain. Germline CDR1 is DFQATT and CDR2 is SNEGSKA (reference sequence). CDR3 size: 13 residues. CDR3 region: CRALRYSSYEQYF. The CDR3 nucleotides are TGCAGAGCCTTAAGGTATAGCTCCTACGAGCAGTACTTC.

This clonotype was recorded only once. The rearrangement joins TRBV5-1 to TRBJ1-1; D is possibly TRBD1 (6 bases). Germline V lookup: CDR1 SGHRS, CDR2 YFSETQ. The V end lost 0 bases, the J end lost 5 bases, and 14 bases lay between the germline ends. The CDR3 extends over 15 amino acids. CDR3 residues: CASSLGYGGLTEAFF. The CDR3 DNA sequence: TGCGCCAGCAGCTTGGGGTATGGGGGCCTAACTGAAGCTTTCTTT.

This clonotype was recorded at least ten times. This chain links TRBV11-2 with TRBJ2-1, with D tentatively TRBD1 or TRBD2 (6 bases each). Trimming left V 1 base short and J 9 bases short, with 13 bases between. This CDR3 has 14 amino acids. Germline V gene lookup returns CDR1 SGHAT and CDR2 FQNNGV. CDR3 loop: CASSLGGAGLEQFF. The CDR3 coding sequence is TGTGCCAGCAGCTTAGGGGGGGCAGGGCTTGAGCAGTTCTTC.

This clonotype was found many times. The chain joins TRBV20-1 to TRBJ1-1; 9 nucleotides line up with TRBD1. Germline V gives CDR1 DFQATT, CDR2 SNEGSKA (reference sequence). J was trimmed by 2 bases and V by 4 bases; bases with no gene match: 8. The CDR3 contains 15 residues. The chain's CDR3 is CSAMTDRGLNTEAFF. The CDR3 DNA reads TGCAGTGCTATGACGGACAGGGGATTAAACACTGAAGCTTTCTTT.

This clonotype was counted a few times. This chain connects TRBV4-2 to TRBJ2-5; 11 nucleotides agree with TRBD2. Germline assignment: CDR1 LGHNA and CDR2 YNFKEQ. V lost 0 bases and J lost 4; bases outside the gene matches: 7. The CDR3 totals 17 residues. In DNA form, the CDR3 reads TGTGCCAGCAGCCAAGAGTTAGGTCTAGCGGGAGGAGAGACCCAGTACTTC. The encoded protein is CASSQELGLAGGETQYF.